Shown below are 14 T cell receptor beta chains from a single sample sequenced in a study of technical replicates of blood from a few donors. Using immunoSEQ multiplex PCR, the repertoire was profiled, and TCRdb retains in-frame clones only, with some absent. Among some 83,000 clones listed, approximately 93% were seen once. Sequenced: T cells isolated from PBMCs. All receptors come from a human donor in good health.

The chain recombines TRBV25-1 with TRBJ2-6, with D possibly being TRBD1 (5 bases). The CDR3 sequence is 15 residues long. Trimming cost V 5 bases and J 0 bases, with 8 bases left between them. CDR1 is MGHDK, CDR2 SYGVNS, per germline. The CDR3 coding sequence is TGTGCCAGCAGTAATCAGGGCTCTGGGGCCAACGTCCTGACTTTC. It codes for CASSNQGSGANVLTF.

The J gene is TRBJ2-2, the V gene TRBV27; TRBD1 is a possible D gene (6 bases). Trimming took off 6 bases at V and 5 bases at J, with 10 bases between the two ends. The length of the CDR3 is 13 residues. Germline loops: CDR1 MNHEY, CDR2 SMNVEV (reference sequence). DNA of the CDR3: TGTGCCAGCAGGGCGGACAGAACCGGGGAGCTGTTTTTT. Translation: CASRADRTGELFF.

V usage is TRBV6-5 and J usage is TRBJ2-7; 8 bases match TRBD2. V was pared by 5 bases and J by 2 bases, with 5 bases of the junction left unmatched. The CDR3 covers 14 residues. Germline-derived CDR1 and CDR2 are MNHEY and SVGAGI. The CDR3 bases are TGTGCCAGCAGTCAAACTAGCGGTACCTACGAGCAGTACTTC. This codes for CASSQTSGTYEQYF.

The chain has TRBV15 and TRBJ2-5; TRBD2 matches 9 bases. CDR1 LNHNV and CDR2 YYDKDF come from the germline V gene (reference sequence). The CDR3 is made up of 15 amino acids. The trim removed 3 bases at V and 0 bases at J, leaving 2 bases unmatched. The CDR3 nucleotides read TGTGCCACCAGCAGGGCGGGGGGGTACCAAGAGACCCAGTACTTC. It specifies CATSRAGGYQETQYF.

CDR3 DNA sequence: TGTGCCAGCAGCTTAGCGCTAGGTCAGCCCCAGCATTTT. Residues: CASSLALGQPQHF. The chain links TRBV7-8 to TRBJ1-5; D is undetermined. Trimming pared 0 bases from V and 6 bases from J, leaving 6 bases between. The CDR3 covers 13 residues. CDR1 is SGHVS and CDR2 is FQNEAQ in the germline V gene. The full variable domain, its missing parts supplied by reference TRBV7-8 and TRBJ1-5, is GAGVSQSPRYKVAKRGQDVALRCDPISGHVSLFWYQQALGQGPEFLTYFQNEAQLDKSGLPSDRFFAERPEGSVSTLKIQRTQQEDSAVYLCASSLALGQPQHFGDGTRLSIL.

V is TRBV13 and J is TRBJ2-1, with 8 bases lining up with TRBD2. Trimming at V came to 5 bases and at J to 9 bases, leaving 18 bases not matched to a gene. The germline CDR1 and CDR2 sequences are PRHDT and FYEKMQ (reference sequence). The CDR3 is 17 amino acids. This chain's CDR3 is CASSAMPGLGTNIEQFF. CDR3 nucleotide sequence: TGTGCCAGCAGCGCAATGCCGGGACTAGGGACAAACATTGAGCAGTTCTTC.

The gene calls are TRBV11-2 and TRBJ2-3; D gene uncertain. The CDR3 runs 13 residues. Germline assignment: CDR1 SGHAT and CDR2 FQNNGV. The germline V and J ends were trimmed by 5 bases and 3 bases, with 9 bases remaining between them. In DNA form, the CDR3 reads TGTGCCAGCAGCCCCTCCGTTACAGATACGCAGTATTTT. This gives the protein CASSPSVTDTQYF.

The chain uses TRBV29-1 and TRBJ1-5; tentative D call: TRBD1 (6 bases). CDR1 and CDR2 (germline): SQVTM, ANQGSEA. V gave up 5 bases and J gave up 4 bases, with 18 bases separating them. The CDR3 has 15 residues. The CDR3 spells CSVWGGASGNQPQHF. As DNA, the CDR3 is TGCAGCGTTTGGGGGGGGGCAAGTGGGAATCAGCCCCAGCATTTT.

The chain carries TRBV6-5 and TRBJ2-2; the D is unclear. The V gene lost 5 bases and the J gene lost 3 bases, with 4 bases spanning the gap. CDR1 and CDR2 from the germline V gene are MNHEY and SVGAGI. The CDR3 sequence is 12 residues long. This CDR3 reads CASSLHTGELFF. The CDR3 DNA sequence: TGTGCCAGCAGTCTTCACACCGGGGAGCTGTTTTTT.

This clone rates as medium-sized. The chain links TRBV20-1 to TRBJ1-3, with D unresolved. The CDR3 runs to 11 residues. The germline V gene has CDR1 DFQATT and CDR2 SNEGSKA (reference sequence). CDR3 region: CSAKRGNTIYF. The CDR3 DNA reads as TGCAGCGCGAAACGGGGAAACACCATATATTTT.

Only a few counts were recorded for this clone. The V gene is TRBV14, the J gene TRBJ1-1; D uncertain. CDR1 and CDR2 from the germline V gene are SGHDN and FVKESK. CDR3 length: 13 residues. V lost 2 bases and J lost 3, with 7 bases in between. The CDR3 reads CASSQFQYTEAFF. The CDR3 nucleotides read TGTGCCAGCAGCCAATTCCAGTACACTGAAGCTTTCTTT.

The rearrangement links TRBV29-1 to TRBJ1-1, with 7 bases that match TRBD1. The germline gives CDR1 SQVTM, CDR2 ANQGSEA. The CDR3 runs 14 residues. Trimming cost V 7 bases and J 1 base; bases outside gene matches: 9. The CDR3 region is CSARSRDRNTEAFF. CDR3 coding DNA: TGCAGCGCTAGAAGCCGGGACAGGAACACTGAAGCTTTCTTT.

This chain connects TRBV28 to TRBJ1-4; TRBD1 matches 7 bases. Trimming took 2 bases from V and 7 from J; bases not matched to a gene: 4. The CDR3 covers 14 residues. CDR1 and CDR2 from the germline V gene are MDHEN and SYDVKM. The CDR3 DNA sequence: TGTGCCAGCAGTTTAACAGGGGTAAGTGAAAAACTGTTTTTT. Translation gives CASSLTGVSEKLFF.

The chain has TRBV19 and TRBJ1-1; D is possibly TRBD1 (6 bases). The CDR3 length is 12 residues. From germline, CDR1 is LNHDA and CDR2 SQIVND (reference sequence). Trimming removed 8 bases at V and 3 bases at J, with 10 bases between. CDR3 sequence (DNA): TGTGCCAGTGCGACAGGATACACTGAAGCTTTCTTT. Translation gives CASATGYTEAFF.